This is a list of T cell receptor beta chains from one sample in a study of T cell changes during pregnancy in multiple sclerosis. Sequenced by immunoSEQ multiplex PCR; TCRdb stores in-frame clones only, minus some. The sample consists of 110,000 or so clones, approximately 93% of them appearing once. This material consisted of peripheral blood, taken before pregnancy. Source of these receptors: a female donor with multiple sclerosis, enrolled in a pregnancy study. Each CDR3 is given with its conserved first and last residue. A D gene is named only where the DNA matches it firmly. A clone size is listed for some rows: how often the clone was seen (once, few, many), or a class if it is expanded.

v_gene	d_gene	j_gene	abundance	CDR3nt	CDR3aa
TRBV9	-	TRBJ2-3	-	TGTGCCAGCAGCGTAGGACCGGGGGTCACAGATACGCAGTATTTT	CASSVGPGVTDTQYF
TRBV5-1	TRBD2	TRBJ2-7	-	TGCGCCAGCAGCTTGGGACTAGCGGGAGGCGTCTACGAGCAGTACTTC	CASSLGLAGGVYEQYF
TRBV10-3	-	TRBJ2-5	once	TGTGCCATCAGTGAGGAGGTTGAGACCCAGTACTTC	CAISEEVETQYF
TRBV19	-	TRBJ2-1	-	TGTGCCAGTAGTCCTAACGGGGGAACCTACAATGAGCAGTTCTTC	CASSPNGGTYNEQFF
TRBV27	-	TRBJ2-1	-	TGTGCCAGCAGTTCGGGAGTCGATGAGCAGTTCTTC	CASSSGVDEQFF
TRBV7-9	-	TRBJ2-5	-	TGTGCCAGCAGCTTACGAAGGGGAGAGACCCAGTACTTC	CASSLRRGETQYF
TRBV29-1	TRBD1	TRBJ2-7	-	TGCAGCATACCGGGACAGGGGACCTACGAGCAGTACTTC	CSIPGQGTYEQYF
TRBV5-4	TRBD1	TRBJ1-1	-	TGTGCCAGCAGCTTCGGGACAGAGCAAGCTTTCTTT	CASSFGTEQAFF
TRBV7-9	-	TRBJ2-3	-	TGTGCCAGCAGCTTAACTCAGGGGCTAACAGATACGCAGTATTTT	CASSLTQGLTDTQYF
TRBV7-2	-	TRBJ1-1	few	TGTGCCAGCAGATGGCTGCTGAACACTGAAGCTTTCTTT	CASRWLLNTEAFF
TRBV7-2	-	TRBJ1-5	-	TGTGCCAGCAGTCATAGCGGGGGCAATCAGCCCCAGCATTTT	CASSHSGGNQPQHF
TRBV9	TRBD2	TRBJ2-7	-	TGTGCCAGCAGCGACTCACTAGCGGGAGGGCCCCACGAGCAGTACTTC	CASSDSLAGGPHEQYF
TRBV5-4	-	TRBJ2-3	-	TGTGCCAGCAGCTCACAGCGGAGCACAGATACGCAGTATTTT	CASSSQRSTDTQYF
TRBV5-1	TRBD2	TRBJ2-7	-	TGCGCCAGCAGCTTTGGGACTAGCGGGAGCTCCTACGAGCAGTACTTC	CASSFGTSGSSYEQYF
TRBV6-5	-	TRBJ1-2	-	TGTGCCAGCGGCTACAGGGTGAAAGATGGCTACACCTTC	CASGYRVKDGYTF
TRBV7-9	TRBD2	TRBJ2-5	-	TGTGCCAGCAGCTCGGGACTAGCGGTCCAAGAGACCCAGTACTTC	CASSSGLAVQETQYF
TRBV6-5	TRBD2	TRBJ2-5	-	TGTGCCAGCAGTTCTGGGACTAGCGGGGGGCGAGAGACCCAGTACTTC	CASSSGTSGGRETQYF
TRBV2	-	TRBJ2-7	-	TGTGCCAGCAGTCGGGACCCACTCATCCCCGGGGGCGAGCAGTACTTC	CASSRDPLIPGGEQYF
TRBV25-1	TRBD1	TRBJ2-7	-	TGTGCCAGCAGTGCCCCGGGAAGAGGGACAGGGAGCGAGCAGTACTTC	CASSAPGRGTGSEQYF
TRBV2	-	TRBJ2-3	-	TGTGCCAGCTGTAATCCATCGGGGGGCACAGATACGCAGTATTTT	CASCNPSGGTDTQYF
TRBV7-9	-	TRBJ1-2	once	TGTGCCAGCAGCCCCCGGGGGATCGGGGAGTATGGCTACACCTTC	CASSPRGIGEYGYTF
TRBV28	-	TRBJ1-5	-	TGTGCCAGCAGTCTGTACAGGGATCGGGGACAGCCCCAGCATTTT	CASSLYRDRGQPQHF
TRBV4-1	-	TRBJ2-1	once	TGCGCCAGCAGCCGTTCCCGGGACTCGGAGCAGTTCTTC	CASSRSRDSEQFF
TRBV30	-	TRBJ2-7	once	TGTGCCTGGAGCCCAGACTCCTCTTGGAGGGAGCAGTACTTC	CAWSPDSSWREQYF
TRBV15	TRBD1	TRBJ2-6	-	TGTGCCACCAGCAGAAATACAGGGGTTGGGGCCAACGTCCTGACTTTC	CATSRNTGVGANVLTF
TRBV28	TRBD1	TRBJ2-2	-	TGTGCCAGCACCTGGGGACAGGGTTTCACCGGGGAGCTGTTTTTT	CASTWGQGFTGELFF
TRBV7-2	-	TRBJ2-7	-	TGTGCCAGCAGCTCGGGAAGCCCCTACGAGCAGTACTTC	CASSSGSPYEQYF
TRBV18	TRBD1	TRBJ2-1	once	TGTGCCAGTCGATCGACAGGGAGTGCCTACAATGAGCAGTTCTTC	CASRSTGSAYNEQFF
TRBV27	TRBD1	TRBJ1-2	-	TGTGCCAGCACCCCGGGACAGGGGTATTATGGCTACACCTTC	CASTPGQGYYGYTF
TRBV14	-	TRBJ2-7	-	TGTGCCAGCAGCCAAGGGTTGGGCAACGAGCAGTACTTC	CASSQGLGNEQYF
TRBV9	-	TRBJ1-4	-	TGTGCCAGCAGCCCCACCGGAGGAGCAACTAATGAAAAACTGTTTTTT	CASSPTGGATNEKLFF
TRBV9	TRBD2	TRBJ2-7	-	TGTGCCAGCAGTGGGGGGGTAGGAATGCGCTACGGGCAGTACTTC	CASSGGVGMRYGQYF
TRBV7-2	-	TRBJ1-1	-	TGTGCCAGCAGCTTAGCTAGAGCGGGGGCTTTCTTT	CASSLARAGAFF
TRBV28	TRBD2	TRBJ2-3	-	TGTGCCAGCAGTTTCTTGGAGCGGGAGTCAACAGATACGCAGTATTTT	CASSFLERESTDTQYF
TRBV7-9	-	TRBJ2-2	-	TGTGCCAGCAGGCCGACGGCGGTCACCGGGGAGCTGTTTTTT	CASRPTAVTGELFF
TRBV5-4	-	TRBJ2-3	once	TGTGCCAGCAGCTCGACACTAGTAAGCACAGATACGCAGTATTTT	CASSSTLVSTDTQYF
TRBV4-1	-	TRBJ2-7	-	TGCGCCAGCAGCCAAGTGGGGGGGCGCTACGAGCAGTACTTC	CASSQVGGRYEQYF
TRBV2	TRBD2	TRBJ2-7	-	TGTGCCAGCAGTGAAGTGAGACTAGCGGGAGGTTGGGAGCAGTACTTC	CASSEVRLAGGWEQYF
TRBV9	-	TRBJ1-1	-	TGTGCCAGCAGCGTAGGTAGGGAGCCCATGAACACTGAAGCTTTCTTT	CASSVGREPMNTEAFF
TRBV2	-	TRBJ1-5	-	TGTGCCAGCGTGGGCAATAGCAATCAGCCCCAGCATTTT	CASVGNSNQPQHF
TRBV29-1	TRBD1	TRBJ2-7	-	TGCAGCGTTGTCAGGGTCCAGGACAGGGGGTTCTACGAGCAGTACTTC	CSVVRVQDRGFYEQYF
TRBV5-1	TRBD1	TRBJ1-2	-	TGTGCCAGCAGCTTGGGGGACAGGAGGGGGTACGGCTACACCTTC	CASSLGDRRGYGYTF
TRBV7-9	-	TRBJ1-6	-	TGTGCCAGCGTTTCGGGGGTTGGATCACCCCTCCACTTT	CASVSGVGSPLHF
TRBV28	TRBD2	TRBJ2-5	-	TGTGCCAGCAGGGCACTAGCGGGAGTGGGGGAGACCCAGTACTTC	CASRALAGVGETQYF
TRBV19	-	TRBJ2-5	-	TGTGCCAGTAGTCTAAACCCCCTCGGGGGTGAGACCCAGTACTTC	CASSLNPLGGETQYF
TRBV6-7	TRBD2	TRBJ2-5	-	TGTGCCAGCAGTAACTTAGCGGGGGGGCTGGAGACCCAGTACTTC	CASSNLAGGLETQYF